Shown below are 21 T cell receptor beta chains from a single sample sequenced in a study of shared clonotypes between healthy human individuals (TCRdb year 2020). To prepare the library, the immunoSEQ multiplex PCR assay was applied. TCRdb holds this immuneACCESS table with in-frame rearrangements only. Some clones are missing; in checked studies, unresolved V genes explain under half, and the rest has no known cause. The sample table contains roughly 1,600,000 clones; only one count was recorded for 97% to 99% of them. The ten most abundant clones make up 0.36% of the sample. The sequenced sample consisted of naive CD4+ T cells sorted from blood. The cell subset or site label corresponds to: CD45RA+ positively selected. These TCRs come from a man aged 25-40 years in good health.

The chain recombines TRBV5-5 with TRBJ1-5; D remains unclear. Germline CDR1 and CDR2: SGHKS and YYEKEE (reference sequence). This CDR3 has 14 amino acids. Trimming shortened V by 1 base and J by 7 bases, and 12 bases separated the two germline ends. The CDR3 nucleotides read TGTGCCAGCAGCTTGTCGAGAGACTGGCAGCCCCAGCATTTT. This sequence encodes CASSLSRDWQPQHF.

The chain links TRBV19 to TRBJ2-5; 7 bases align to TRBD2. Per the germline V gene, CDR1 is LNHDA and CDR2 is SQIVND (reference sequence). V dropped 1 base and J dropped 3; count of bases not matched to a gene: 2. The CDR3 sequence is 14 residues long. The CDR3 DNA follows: TGTGCCAGTAGTATAGGACTAGCAGAAGAGACCCAGTACTTC. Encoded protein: CASSIGLAEETQYF.

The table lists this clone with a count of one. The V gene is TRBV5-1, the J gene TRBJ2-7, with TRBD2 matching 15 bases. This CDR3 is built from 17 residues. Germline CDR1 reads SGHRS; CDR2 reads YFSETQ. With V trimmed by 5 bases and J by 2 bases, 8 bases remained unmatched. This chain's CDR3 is CASSGGLAGGDAYEQYF. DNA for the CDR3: TGCGCCAGCAGTGGGGGACTAGCGGGAGGCGATGCCTACGAGCAGTACTTC.

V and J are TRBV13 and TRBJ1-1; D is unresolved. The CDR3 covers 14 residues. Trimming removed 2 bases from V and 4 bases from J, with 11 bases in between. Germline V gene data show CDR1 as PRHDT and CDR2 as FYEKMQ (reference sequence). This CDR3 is CASSLMGSVTEAFF. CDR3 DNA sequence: TGTGCCAGCAGCTTAATGGGCAGTGTCACTGAAGCTTTCTTT.

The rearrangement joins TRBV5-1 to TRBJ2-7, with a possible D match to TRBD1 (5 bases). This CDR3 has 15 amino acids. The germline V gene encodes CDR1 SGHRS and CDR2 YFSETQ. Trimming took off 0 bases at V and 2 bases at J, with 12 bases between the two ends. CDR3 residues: CASSLAPDRTYEQYF. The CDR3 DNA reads TGCGCCAGCAGCTTGGCTCCCGACAGAACCTACGAGCAGTACTTC.

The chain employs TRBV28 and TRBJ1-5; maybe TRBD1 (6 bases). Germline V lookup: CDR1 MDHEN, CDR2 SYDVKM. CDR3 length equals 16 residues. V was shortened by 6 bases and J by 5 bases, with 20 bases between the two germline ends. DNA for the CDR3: TGTGCCAGCAGCTCGTTACAGGGAGTACGGGATCAGCCCCAGCATTTT. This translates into CASSSLQGVRDQPQHF.

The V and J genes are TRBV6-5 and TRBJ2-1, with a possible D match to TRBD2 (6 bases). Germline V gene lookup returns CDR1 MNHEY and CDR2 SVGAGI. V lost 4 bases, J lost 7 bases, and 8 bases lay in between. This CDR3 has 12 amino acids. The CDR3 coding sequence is TGTGCCAGCAGTTTTGCGGGGAATGAGCAGTTCTTC. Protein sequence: CASSFAGNEQFF.

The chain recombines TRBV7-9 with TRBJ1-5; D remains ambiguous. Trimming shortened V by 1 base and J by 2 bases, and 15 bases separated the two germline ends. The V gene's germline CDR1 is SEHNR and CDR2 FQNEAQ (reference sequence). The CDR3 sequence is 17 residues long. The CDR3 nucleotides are TGTGCCAGCAGCTTAGTTACGGGTGTGGTGGGCAATCAGCCCCAGCATTTT. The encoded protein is CASSLVTGVVGNQPQHF.

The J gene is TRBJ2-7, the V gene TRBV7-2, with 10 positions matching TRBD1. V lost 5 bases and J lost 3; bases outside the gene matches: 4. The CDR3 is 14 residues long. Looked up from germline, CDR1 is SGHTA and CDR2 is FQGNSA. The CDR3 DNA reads TGTGCCAGCAGCCGAAGGGACAGGGGCTACGAGCAGTACTTC. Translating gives CASSRRDRGYEQYF.

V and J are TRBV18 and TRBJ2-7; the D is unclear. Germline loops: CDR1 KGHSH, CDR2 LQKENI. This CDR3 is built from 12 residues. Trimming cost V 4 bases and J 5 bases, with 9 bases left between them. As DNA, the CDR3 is TGTGCCAGCTCACATCTACGGGACGAGCAGTACTTC. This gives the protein CASSHLRDEQYF.

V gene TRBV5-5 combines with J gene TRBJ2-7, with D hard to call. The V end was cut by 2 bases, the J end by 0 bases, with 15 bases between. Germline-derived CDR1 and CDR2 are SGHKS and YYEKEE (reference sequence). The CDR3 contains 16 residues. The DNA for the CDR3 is TGTGCCAGCAGCTTAACCCCCCGGTCGAGCTCCTACGAGCAGTACTTC. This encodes CASSLTPRSSSYEQYF.

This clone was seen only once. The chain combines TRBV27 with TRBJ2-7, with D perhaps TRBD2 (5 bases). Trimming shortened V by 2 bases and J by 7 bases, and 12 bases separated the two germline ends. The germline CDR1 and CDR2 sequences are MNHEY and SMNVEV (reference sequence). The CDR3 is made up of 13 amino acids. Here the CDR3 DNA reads TGTGCCAGCAGTTTAGAAGGACTGGGAGAGCAGTACTTC. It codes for CASSLEGLGEQYF.

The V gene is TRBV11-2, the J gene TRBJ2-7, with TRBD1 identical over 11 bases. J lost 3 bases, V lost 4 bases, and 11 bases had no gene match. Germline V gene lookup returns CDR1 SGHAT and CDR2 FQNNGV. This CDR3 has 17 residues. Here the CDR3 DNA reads TGTGCCAGCAGCTCGGGACAGGGGGGAAGGTGGGTCTACGAGCAGTACTTC. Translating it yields CASSSGQGGRWVYEQYF.

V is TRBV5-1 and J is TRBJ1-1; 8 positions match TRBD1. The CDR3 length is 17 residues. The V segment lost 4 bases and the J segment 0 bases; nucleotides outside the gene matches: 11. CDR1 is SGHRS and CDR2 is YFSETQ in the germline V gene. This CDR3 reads CASSQTGVGIMNTEAFF. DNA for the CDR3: TGCGCCAGCAGCCAGACAGGGGTAGGGATTATGAACACTGAAGCTTTCTTT.

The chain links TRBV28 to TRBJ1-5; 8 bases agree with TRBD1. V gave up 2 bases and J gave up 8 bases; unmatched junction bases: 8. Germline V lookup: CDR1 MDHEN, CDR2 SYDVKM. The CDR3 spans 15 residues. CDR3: CASSLDRGPKKPQHF. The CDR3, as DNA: TGTGCCAGCAGTTTAGACAGGGGTCCCAAGAAGCCCCAGCATTTT.

The CDR3 DNA is TGTGCCAGCAGTATACAACGGGATTACGAGCAGTACTTC. Protein: CASSIQRDYEQYF. The rearrangement uses TRBV6-1 and TRBJ2-7, with D tentatively TRBD2 (5 bases). The CDR3 is 13 amino acids. Germline loops: CDR1 MNHNS, CDR2 SASEGT. V was clipped by 5 bases and J by 4 bases, with 12 bases between them.

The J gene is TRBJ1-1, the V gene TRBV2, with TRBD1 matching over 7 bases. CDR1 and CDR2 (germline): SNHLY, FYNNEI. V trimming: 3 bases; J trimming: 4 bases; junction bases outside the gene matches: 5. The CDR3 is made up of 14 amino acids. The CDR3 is CASSEIDRVTEAFF. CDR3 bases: TGTGCCAGCAGTGAGATCGACAGGGTCACTGAAGCTTTCTTT.

The CDR3 is CASSQDLMGGTMNTEAFF. CDR3 sequence (DNA): TGCGCCAGCAGCCAAGATCTCATGGGGGGGACCATGAACACTGAAGCTTTCTTT. The J gene is TRBJ1-1, the V gene TRBV4-1; perhaps TRBD1 as D (5 bases). This CDR3 comprises 18 residues. V was pared by 0 bases and J by 0 bases, with 17 bases between. Germline loops: CDR1 MGHRA, CDR2 YSYEKL.

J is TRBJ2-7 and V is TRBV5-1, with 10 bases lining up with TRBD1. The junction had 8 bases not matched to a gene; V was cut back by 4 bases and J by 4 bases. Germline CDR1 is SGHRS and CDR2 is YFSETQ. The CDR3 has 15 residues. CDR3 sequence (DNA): TGCGCCAGCAGCCTACTGACAGGGGGCAGGTACGAGCAGTACTTC. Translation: CASSLLTGGRYEQYF.

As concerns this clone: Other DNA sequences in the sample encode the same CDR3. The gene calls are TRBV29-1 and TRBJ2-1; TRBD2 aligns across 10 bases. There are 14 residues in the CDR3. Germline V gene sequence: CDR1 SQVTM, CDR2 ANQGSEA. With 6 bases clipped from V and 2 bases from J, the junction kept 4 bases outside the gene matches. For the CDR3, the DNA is TGCAGCGTAGACACTAGCGGGACCTACAATGAGCAGTTCTTC. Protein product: CSVDTSGTYNEQFF.

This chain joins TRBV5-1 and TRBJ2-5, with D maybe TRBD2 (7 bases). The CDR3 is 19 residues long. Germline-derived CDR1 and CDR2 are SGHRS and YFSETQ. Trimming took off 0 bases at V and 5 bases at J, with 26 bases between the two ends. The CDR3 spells CASSLAPGVGGAKVETQYF. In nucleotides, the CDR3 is TGCGCCAGCAGCTTGGCCCCTGGGGTTGGGGGGGCCAAGGTCGAGACCCAGTACTTC.